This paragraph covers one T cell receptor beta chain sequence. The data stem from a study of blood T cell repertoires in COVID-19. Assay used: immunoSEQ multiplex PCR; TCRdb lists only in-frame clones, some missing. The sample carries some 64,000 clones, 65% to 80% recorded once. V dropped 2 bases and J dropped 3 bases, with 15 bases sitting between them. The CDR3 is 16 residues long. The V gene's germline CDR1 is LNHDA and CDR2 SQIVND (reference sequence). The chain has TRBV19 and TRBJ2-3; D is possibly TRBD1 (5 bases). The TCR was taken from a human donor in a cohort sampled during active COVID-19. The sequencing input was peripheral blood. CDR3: CASSIREQVKTDTQYF. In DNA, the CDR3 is TGTGCCAGTAGTATACGTGAACAGGTGAAAACAGATACGCAGTATTTT.